This T cell receptor (beta chain) was found in a study of blood T cells in healthy people across ages. This clonotype was recorded a few times. Antigen: not known. A second PCR of roughly 7 to 11 cycles used a sample-barcoded 5' primer and a J-beta primer mix. TCRdb used MiXCR to reprocess the 5' RACE reads, holding one entry per CDR3 protein. The table includes 730,000 or so distinct CDR3 sequences, less than 45% detected once. The CDR3 spans 16 residues. Germline V lookup: CDR1 SGHTA, CDR2 FQGNSA. Points from the study as a whole: No one knew whether donors had CMV, which possibly confounded expanded clonotype changes.

This chain links TRBV7-2 with TRBJ2-1; 12 positions match TRBD2. Gene TRBJ2-7 matches the end of the DNA better, so the J call may be wrong. The sample comprised blood. The clonotype comes from a man at least 80 years old in good health. The CDR3 loop reads CASRKGLAGSYNEQYF. CDR3 nucleotides: TGTGCCAGCAGGAAGGGACTAGCGGGCTCCTACAATGAGCAGTACTTC.